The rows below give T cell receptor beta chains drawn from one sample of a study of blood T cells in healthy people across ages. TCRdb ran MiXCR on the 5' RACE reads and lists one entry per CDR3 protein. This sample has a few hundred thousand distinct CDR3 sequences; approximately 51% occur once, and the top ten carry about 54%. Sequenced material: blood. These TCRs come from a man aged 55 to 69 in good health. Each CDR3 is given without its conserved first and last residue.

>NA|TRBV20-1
SVPTGGMKTQY
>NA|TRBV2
ASKERAGNIQY
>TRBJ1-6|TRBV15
ATSRVTYSFNSPLH
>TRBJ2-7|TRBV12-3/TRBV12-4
ASSPGQLASHEQY
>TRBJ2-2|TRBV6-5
ASSSTETGHTGELF
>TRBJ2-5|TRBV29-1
SVRDSLETQY
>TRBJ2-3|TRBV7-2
ASSLPLGGGSTDTQY
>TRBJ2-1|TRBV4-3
ASSQAGTDNEQF
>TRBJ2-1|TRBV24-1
ATSDASADRYNEQF
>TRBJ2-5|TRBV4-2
ASSQDFTGETQY